This TCR beta chain was documented in a study of beta chain features in type 1 diabetes. Looking at the study overall: Examination covered around 98 million sorted cells spanning all samples.

Central memory, naive, regulatory and stem cell-like memory CD4+ cells were sorted by CD45RO/CCR7/CD25/CD127/CD95/CD27. The table lists this clone with a few counts. Trimming cost V 5 bases and J 6 bases, with 16 bases left between them. Germline values: CDR1 LGHNA, CDR2 YNFKEQ. The CDR3 runs 14 residues. The sequenced template was cDNA made from the entire isolated RNA. Deep immunoSEQ sequencing covered naive, central memory and regulatory T cell samples. Assay: immunoSEQ multiplex PCR; the TCRdb copy retains only in-frame clones and omits some. The sample contains about 360,000 clones, over 10% of which appear only once.

Sequencing was done on a sample of naive CD4+ T cells from blood. The chain uses TRBV4-2 and TRBJ1-1; maybe TRBD1 (6 bases). This sequence originates from a man in his late teens or twenties in good health. CDR3 DNA sequence: TGTGCCAGCAGCGTCACAGGGAGAGGGGCTGAAGCTTTCTTT. Translating gives CASSVTGRGAEAFF.